This TCR beta chain is drawn from a study of T cells in Graves' hyperthyroidism and ophthalmopathy. This clonotype has just a few counts. What it recognizes is unknown. CDR1 and CDR2 from the germline V gene are SQVTM and ANQGSEA. After removal of 2 bases from V and 1 base from J, the junction contained 4 bases not matched to a gene. The CDR3 length is 15 residues. Findings of the study overall: Researchers found most expanded thyroid clonotypes above 0.001 in blood as well.

Amplification targeted TCR beta CDR3 regions from RNA transcripts. Primed by the HTBI set, a first-round RT-PCR was run on the TCR CDR3. A single record per CDR3 protein comes from TCRdb applying MiXCR to the multiplex PCR reads. This table has 300,000 to 450,000 distinct CDR3 sequences, around a quarter appearing once. Newly diagnosed hyperthyroidism patients aged 18 to 65 years had disease lasting under 2 months. Patients showing uncontrolled infection, other autoimmune disease, pregnancy or lactation were ineligible. Material for sequencing was blood. The chain employs TRBV29-1 and TRBJ2-3, with 9 bases aligning to TRBD2. The sequence derives from a man aged 50-59 years with Graves' hyperthyroidism. The CDR3 DNA sequence: TGCAGCGTTGAATCCCGGACTAGCGGCACAGATACGCAGTATTTT. It yields the protein CSVESRTSGTDTQYF.